This T cell receptor (beta chain) was obtained from a study of identical twins. Worth noting for this clonotype: Antigen: not known.

Overall study results and limits: Within beta out-of-frame sequences, the excess sharing observed between twins was weaker.

The trim removed 4 bases at V and 1 base at J, leaving 4 bases unmatched. Per the germline V gene, CDR1 is MNHEY and CDR2 is SVGEGT. The CDR3 is 16 amino acids. TCRdb re-analysed the 5' RACE reads in MiXCR, keeping a single row per CDR3 protein. Of around 450,000 distinct CDR3 sequences listed, 14% are singletons. The data were also submitted as part of a second study, on yellow fever vaccine responses in identical twins.

The TCR sequence derives from a woman under 30 in good health. The chain carries TRBV6-2 or TRBV6-3 and TRBJ2-1; 10 bases agree with TRBD2. The material sequenced was CD4+ T cells sorted from blood. CDR3 amino acids: CASSSSGRKSYNEQFF. In DNA, the CDR3 is TGTGCCAGCAGTTCTAGCGGGAGAAAGTCCTACAATGAGCAGTTCTTC.